The 23 T cell receptor beta chains presented below share a single source sample, sequenced in a study of shared clonotypes between healthy human individuals. Sequencing used immunoSEQ multiplex PCR; TCRdb keeps in-frame clones, though not all of them. The sample holds about 700,000 clones, around 74% seen once. The sequenced sample consisted of memory CD4+ T cells sorted from blood. Stated subset: CD45RA-negative fraction. Receptors were obtained from a woman between 25 and 40 years old in good health.

This clone was detected only a few times. The chain joins TRBV29-1 to TRBJ1-2; D is uncertain. V was pared by 6 bases and J by 8 bases, with 13 bases between. This CDR3 region has 11 residues. Germline V lookup: CDR1 SQVTM, CDR2 ANQGSEA. The CDR3 sequence is CSVSRPEGYTF. The CDR3 DNA reads TGCAGCGTATCGAGGCCGGAGGGCTACACCTTC.

The table lists this clone with a few counts. The chain employs TRBV2 and TRBJ2-2; 12 nucleotides align to TRBD2. Losses at the gene ends were 6 bases for V and 4 bases for J; bases not matched to a gene: 6. Germline assignment: CDR1 SNHLY and CDR2 FYNNEI. CDR3 length: 16 amino acids. DNA for the CDR3: TGTGCCAGCAGAGTCGGACTAGCGGGAACCACCGGGGAGCTGTTTTTT. This translates into CASRVGLAGTTGELFF.

This clone was counted at least ten times. The chain combines TRBV18 with TRBJ2-7, with D tentatively TRBD2 (6 bases). The germline V gene encodes CDR1 KGHSH and CDR2 LQKENI. The CDR3 loop spans 16 amino acids. Trimming removed 3 bases from V and 0 bases from J, with 15 bases in between. The CDR3 protein is CASSPNIREISYEQYF. The CDR3 DNA sequence: TGTGCCAGCTCACCTAATATACGGGAGATCTCCTACGAGCAGTACTTC.

The chain uses TRBV28 and TRBJ2-7; 7 bases line up with TRBD1. Germline V lookup: CDR1 MDHEN, CDR2 SYDVKM. The CDR3 has 15 residues. Germline trimming cut 3 bases from V and 4 bases from J; bases unmatched to any gene: 9. CDR3 sequence reads: CASSLERQGLYEQYF. The CDR3 DNA reads TGTGCCAGCAGTTTGGAAAGACAGGGCTTATACGAGCAGTACTTC.

This clone was seen more than once but under ten times. The genes are TRBV6-1 and TRBJ1-2; 8 positions agree with TRBD1. The V gene's germline CDR1 is MNHNS and CDR2 SASEGT. Trimming cost V 6 bases and J 4 bases; bases outside gene matches: 10. This CDR3 is built from 15 residues. Here the CDR3 reads CASRSRGQYSYGYTF. The CDR3 nucleotides are TGTGCCAGCAGGAGCAGGGGGCAGTATAGCTATGGCTACACCTTC.

The chain couples TRBV5-1 to TRBJ2-7; TRBD2 might be the D (5 bases). CDR3 length: 13 amino acids. The V gene lost 0 bases and the J gene lost 5 bases, with 9 bases spanning the gap. Per germline, CDR1 SGHRS and CDR2 YFSETQ. The CDR3 sequence is CASSLELVDEQYF. In DNA form, the CDR3 reads TGCGCCAGCAGCTTGGAACTAGTAGACGAGCAGTACTTC.

In this sample, this clone turned up once. V usage is TRBV30 and J usage is TRBJ2-7; 11 bases match TRBD2. CDR1 is GTSNPN and CDR2 is SVGIG in the germline V gene (reference sequence). V was clipped by 2 bases and J by 0 bases; unmatched bases: 6. CDR3 length equals 16 residues. CDR3: CAWSFGTSGVSYEQYF. The DNA for the CDR3 is TGTGCCTGGAGTTTCGGGACTAGCGGAGTCTCCTACGAGCAGTACTTC.

The J gene is TRBJ2-5, the V gene TRBV19; TRBD1 agrees at 8 bases. V was clipped by 4 bases and J by 3 bases; unmatched bases: 7. The CDR3 runs to 15 residues. CDR1 and CDR2 from the germline V gene are LNHDA and SQIVND (reference sequence). The CDR3, as DNA: TGTGCCAGTAGTACCTACAGGGGGAGAGAAGAGACCCAGTACTTC. Protein sequence: CASSTYRGREETQYF.

This clone was seen a handful of times. It may be a read error: a sequence one base away is much more abundant. The rearrangement uses TRBV7-2 and TRBJ2-7; D call uncertain. V was shortened by 4 bases and J by 0 bases, with 4 bases between the two germline ends. Germline V gene lookup returns CDR1 SGHTA and CDR2 FQGNSA. CDR3 size: 12 residues. CDR3 amino acids: CASSSSSYEQYF. The CDR3 DNA sequence: TGTGCCAGCAGCTCGAGCTCCTACGAGCAGTACTTC. The complete variable domain, with remaining parts taken from reference TRBV7-2 and TRBJ2-7, reads GAGVSQSPSNKVTEKGKDVELRCDPISGHTALYWYRQSLGQGLEFLIYFQGNSAPDKSGLPSDRFSAERTGGSVSTLTIQRTQQEDSAVYLCASSSSSYEQYFGPGTRLTVT.

There are a few counts of this clone. The rearrangement uses TRBV2 and TRBJ2-2, with TRBD2 as a possible D gene (5 bases). Trimming removed 6 bases from V and 0 bases from J, with 11 bases in between. The CDR3 has 15 residues. The germline gives CDR1 SNHLY, CDR2 FYNNEI. For the CDR3, the DNA is TGTGCCAGCAGGGGAGAGATTACGAACACCGGGGAGCTGTTTTTT. Amino acid sequence: CASRGEITNTGELFF. The full variable domain, rest sourced from reference TRBV2 and TRBJ2-2, is EPEVTQTPSHQVTQMGQEVILRCVPISNHLYFYWYRQILGQKVEFLVSFYNNEISEKSEIFDDQFSVERPDGSNFTLKIRSTKLEDSAMYFCASRGEITNTGELFFGEGSRLTVL.

The genes are TRBV7-8 and TRBJ1-1; a weak D match, TRBD1 (5 bases). CDR3 length equals 15 residues. The V and J ends lost 1 base and 0 bases respectively, with 9 bases between them. CDR1 is SGHVS, CDR2 FQNEAQ, per germline. The CDR3 sequence: CASSLEVGLNTEAFF. The CDR3 DNA follows: TGTGCCAGCAGCTTAGAGGTGGGGCTGAACACTGAAGCTTTCTTT.

The table lists this clone with a count of one. V is TRBV5-1 and J is TRBJ2-5; a possible D gene is TRBD1 (5 bases). V gave up 3 bases and J gave up 5 bases, with 11 bases separating them. CDR1 is SGHRS, CDR2 YFSETQ, per germline. This CDR3 has 13 amino acids. The CDR3 sequence: CASSSQGMETQYF. In DNA, the CDR3 is TGCGCCAGCAGCTCCCAGGGAATGGAGACCCAGTACTTC.

The chain carries TRBV10-3 and TRBJ2-1, with unresolved D. Trimming stripped 2 bases from V and 2 bases from J, with 13 bases between. The CDR3 is 16 amino acids. The V gene's germline CDR1 is ENHRY and CDR2 SYGVKD. CDR3: CAISEASRPAYNEQFF. CDR3 nucleotides: TGTGCCATCAGTGAGGCCTCACGACCTGCCTACAATGAGCAGTTCTTC.

The CDR3 spells CASSELSAGGEQYF. The CDR3 DNA follows: TGTGCCAGCAGTGAACTGTCGGCCGGGGGCGAGCAGTACTTC. The J gene is TRBJ2-7, the V gene TRBV6-1; D is perhaps TRBD2 (6 bases). The V and J ends lost 2 bases and 6 bases respectively, with 14 bases between them. This CDR3 has 14 amino acids. Looked up from germline, CDR1 is MNHNS and CDR2 is SASEGT.

This clone was seen more than once but under ten times. The CDR3 protein is CASSLEAGERELFF. In nucleotides, the CDR3 is TGTGCCAGCAGCTTGGAAGCCGGTGAAAGGGAGCTGTTTTTT. The gene calls are TRBV5-4 and TRBJ2-2, with D hard to call. Trimming pared 0 bases from V and 9 bases from J, leaving 12 bases between. Germline values: CDR1 SGHNT, CDR2 YYREEE (reference sequence). The CDR3 runs to 14 residues.

This clone was seen repeatedly, ten times or more. The J gene is TRBJ1-4, the V gene TRBV21-1. TRBV21-1 is flagged as a pseudogene. This CDR3 is 14 amino acids long. The chain's CDR3 is CASTRRYGYEKLFF. The CDR3 nucleotides read TGTGCCAGCACCCGTAGGTACGGGTATGAAAAACTGTTTTTT.

The chain combines TRBV15 with TRBJ2-1; D ambiguous. V was pared by 3 bases and J by 0 bases, with 6 bases between. This CDR3 comprises 14 residues. CDR1 is LNHNV, CDR2 YYDKDF, per germline (reference sequence). Here the CDR3 reads CATSSQDSYNEQFF. DNA for the CDR3: TGTGCCACCAGCAGCCAGGACTCCTACAATGAGCAGTTCTTC.

This clone has just a few counts. The chain uses TRBV11-2 and TRBJ2-1, with 8 bases fitting TRBD2. Germline loops: CDR1 SGHAT, CDR2 FQNNGV. V dropped 3 bases and J dropped 9; count of bases not matched to a gene: 13. CDR3 length: 16 amino acids. CDR3 in amino acids: CASSFRTSWGHSEQFF. The DNA of the CDR3 is TGTGCCAGCAGCTTCCGGACTAGCTGGGGACATAGTGAGCAGTTCTTC.

The chain is built from TRBV7-6 and TRBJ2-1; D unclear. The CDR3 contains 15 residues. The V end was cut by 0 bases, the J end by 6 bases, with 12 bases between. Germline V gene sequence: CDR1 SGHVS, CDR2 FNYEAQ. The CDR3 bases are TGTGCCAGCAGCTTAGCTTACAGCCGCCTCAATGAGCAGTTCTTC. Its protein is CASSLAYSRLNEQFF. Variable domain in full (rest from reference TRBV7-6 and TRBJ2-1): GAGVSQSPRYKVTKRGQDVALRCDPISGHVSLYWYRQALGQGPEFLTYFNYEAQQDKSGLPNDRFSAERPEGSISTLTIQRTEQRDSAMYRCASSLAYSRLNEQFFGPGTRLTVL.

The CDR3 sequence: CASSLDALAYGYTF. In DNA form, the CDR3 reads TGTGCCAGCAGCTTAGACGCGTTGGCCTATGGCTACACCTTC. V gene TRBV7-9 combines with J gene TRBJ1-2; D is unresolved. This CDR3 comprises 14 residues. The V gene lost 1 base and the J gene lost 4 bases, with 10 bases spanning the gap. CDR1 and CDR2 from the germline V gene are SEHNR and FQNEAQ (reference sequence).

The chain combines TRBV28 with TRBJ2-6; no clear D. Germline loops: CDR1 MDHEN, CDR2 SYDVKM. This CDR3 comprises 16 residues. The V end lost 3 bases, the J end lost 0 bases, and 9 bases lay between the germline ends. The CDR3 is CASSLPEFSGANVLTF. The CDR3 DNA sequence: TGTGCCAGCAGTTTGCCGGAATTCTCTGGGGCCAACGTCCTGACTTTC.

The rearrangement uses TRBV18 and TRBJ1-4, with D hard to call. The CDR3 is 13 amino acids. Germline V gene sequence: CDR1 KGHSH, CDR2 LQKENI. Trimming stripped 7 bases from V and 8 bases from J, with 14 bases between. CDR3 coding DNA: TGTGCCAGCTGGGCGGCAGAGGGAGAAAAACTGTTTTTT. This encodes CASWAAEGEKLFF.

This clone has only a few counts. CDR3 in DNA: TGTGCCATCAGTCCCGGGACTAGCGCCTTAAGCTCCTACAATGAGCAGTTCTTC. Its translation: CAISPGTSALSSYNEQFF. The J gene is TRBJ2-1, the V gene TRBV10-3, with TRBD2 matching 10 bases. This CDR3 is built from 18 residues. CDR1 is ENHRY and CDR2 is SYGVKD in the germline V gene. Trimming cost V 5 bases and J 0 bases; bases outside gene matches: 10.